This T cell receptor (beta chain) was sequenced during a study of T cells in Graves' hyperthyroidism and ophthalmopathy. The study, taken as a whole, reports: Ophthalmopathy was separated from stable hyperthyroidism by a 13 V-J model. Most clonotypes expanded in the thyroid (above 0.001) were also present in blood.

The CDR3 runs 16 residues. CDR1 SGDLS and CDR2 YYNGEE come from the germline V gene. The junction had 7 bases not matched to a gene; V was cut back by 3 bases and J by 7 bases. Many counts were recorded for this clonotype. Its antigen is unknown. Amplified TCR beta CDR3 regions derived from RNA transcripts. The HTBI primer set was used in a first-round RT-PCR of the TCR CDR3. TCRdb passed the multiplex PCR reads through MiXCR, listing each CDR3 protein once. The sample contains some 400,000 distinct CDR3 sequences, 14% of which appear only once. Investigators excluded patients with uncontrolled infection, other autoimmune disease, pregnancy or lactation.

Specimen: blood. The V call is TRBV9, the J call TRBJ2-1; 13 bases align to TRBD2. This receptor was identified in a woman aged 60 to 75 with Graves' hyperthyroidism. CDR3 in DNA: TGTGCCAGCAGCGCTCGACTAGCGGGAGGAGTTAATGAGCAGTTCTTC. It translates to CASSARLAGGVNEQFF.